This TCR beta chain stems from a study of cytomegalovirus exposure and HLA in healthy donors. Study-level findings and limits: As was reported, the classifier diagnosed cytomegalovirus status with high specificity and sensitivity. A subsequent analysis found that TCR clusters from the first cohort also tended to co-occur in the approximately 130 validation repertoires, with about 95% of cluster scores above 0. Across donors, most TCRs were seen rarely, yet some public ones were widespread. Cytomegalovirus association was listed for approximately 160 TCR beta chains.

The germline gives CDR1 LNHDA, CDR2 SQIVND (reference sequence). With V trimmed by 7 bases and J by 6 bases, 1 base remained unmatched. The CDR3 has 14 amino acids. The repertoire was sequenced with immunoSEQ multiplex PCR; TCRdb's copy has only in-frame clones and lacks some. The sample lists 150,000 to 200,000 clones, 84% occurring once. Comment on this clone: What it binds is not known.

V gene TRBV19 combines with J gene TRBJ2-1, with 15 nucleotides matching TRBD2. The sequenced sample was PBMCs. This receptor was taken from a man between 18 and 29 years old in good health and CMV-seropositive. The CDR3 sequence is CASKGLAGGNEQFF. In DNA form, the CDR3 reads TGTGCCAGTAAGGGACTAGCGGGAGGCAATGAGCAGTTCTTC.